This T cell receptor beta chain derives from a study of T cells in Graves' hyperthyroidism and ophthalmopathy. About this clonotype: What it binds is unknown.

Study conclusions and caveats: Blood shared most expanded thyroid clonotypes above 0.001. Researchers report that a 13 V-J model separated ophthalmopathy from stable hyperthyroidism.

Any patient presenting with uncontrolled infection, other autoimmune disease, pregnancy or lactation was left out. Each diagnosis was grounded in clinical symptoms, serum thyroxine and TRAb, thyroid ultrasound, and orbital computed tomography. The CDR3 regions of TCR beta were amplified from RNA transcripts. The HTBI primer set drove a first-round RT-PCR of the TCR CDR3. TCRdb re-called the multiplex PCR reads through MiXCR, storing one row per CDR3 protein. This table has 250,000 to 300,000 distinct CDR3 sequences, roughly 19% appearing once. The CDR3 has 16 residues. Trimming stripped 0 bases from V and 7 bases from J, with 13 bases between. Germline V gene sequence: CDR1 LGHNA, CDR2 YSLEER.

The sequenced sample consisted of blood. This sequence originates from a man between 50 and 59 years old with Graves' ophthalmopathy. The chain links TRBV4-3 to TRBJ1-6, with D possibly TRBD1 on 5 matching bases. Here the CDR3 reads CASSQEGQRGNSPLHF. DNA for the CDR3: TGCGCCAGCAGCCAAGAAGGGCAGAGGGGAAATTCACCCCTCCACTTT.